The subject of this entry is one T cell receptor beta chain. Antigen: not known. This specimen comes from a study of lymphopenia after photon versus proton radiotherapy. Germline assignment: CDR1 MNHNY and CDR2 SVGAGI (reference sequence). The V end was cut by 6 bases, the J end by 4 bases, with 18 bases between. The length of the CDR3 is 15 residues. The assay was immunoSEQ multiplex PCR, and TCRdb's table has in-frame clones only and misses some. The sample carries 150,000 to 200,000 clones, around nine tenths recorded once. Study-level results: Authors raise, but do not show, better survival with proton therapy.

The sequencing here drew on peripheral blood, taken from a patient treated with photon-based radiotherapy. This rearrangement joins TRBV6-6 to TRBJ1-2, with D maybe TRBD1 (6 bases). This sequence was found in a man aged 50 to 59 with gastric cancer. CDR3 DNA sequence: TGTGCCAGCAGAAACCAACAGGGTCTGGGCTATGGCTACACCTTC. It encodes CASRNQQGLGYGYTF.